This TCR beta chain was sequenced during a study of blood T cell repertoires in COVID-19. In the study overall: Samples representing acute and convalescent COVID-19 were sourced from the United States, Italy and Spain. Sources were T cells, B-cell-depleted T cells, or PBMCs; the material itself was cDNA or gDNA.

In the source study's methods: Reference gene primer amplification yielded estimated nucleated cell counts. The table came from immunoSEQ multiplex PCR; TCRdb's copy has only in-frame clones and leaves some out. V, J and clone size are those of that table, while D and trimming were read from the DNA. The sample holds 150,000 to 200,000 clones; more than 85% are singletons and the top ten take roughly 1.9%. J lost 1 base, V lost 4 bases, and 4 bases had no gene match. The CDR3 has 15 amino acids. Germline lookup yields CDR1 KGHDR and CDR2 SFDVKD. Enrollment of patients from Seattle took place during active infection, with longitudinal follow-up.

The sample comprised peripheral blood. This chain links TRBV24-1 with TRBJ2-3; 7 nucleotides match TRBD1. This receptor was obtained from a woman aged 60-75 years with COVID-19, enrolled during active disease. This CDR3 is CATSDQGTGTDTQYF. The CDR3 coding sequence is TGTGCCACCAGTGACCAAGGGACAGGCACAGATACGCAGTATTTT.